Detailed here is one TCR beta chain. This record comes from a study of blood T cell dynamics during melanoma immunotherapy. The CDR3 runs 11 residues. From germline, CDR1 is SQVTM and CDR2 ANQGSEA. The ends lost 6 bases at V and 7 bases at J; junction bases unmatched: 4. Sequenced by immunoSEQ multiplex PCR; TCRdb stores in-frame clones only, minus some. The sample holds about 4,900 clones; around 88% are singletons and the top ten take about 33%. As to time point: pre-treatment baseline. The origin of this receptor is a human donor with melanoma. This specimen was blood, taken from a patient treated with checkpoint blockade. The V call is TRBV29-1, the J call TRBJ2-7; 9 bases line up with TRBD1. DNA for the CDR3: TGCAGCGTGGACAGGGGTTGGGAGCAGTACTTC. Amino acids: CSVDRGWEQYF.